What follows are 26 T cell receptor beta chains derived from one specimen sequenced in a study of blood T cell repertoires in COVID-19. Profiled with immunoSEQ multiplex PCR; TCRdb holds only in-frame clones, not every one. The repertoire has roughly 190,000 clones, around 85% of them found once; the top ten carry roughly 12%. Sample: peripheral blood. These receptors were obtained from a woman in her forties or fifties with acute or convalescent COVID-19.

The V and J genes are TRBV7-2 and TRBJ1-2; 10 bases agree with TRBD1. Germline V gene lookup returns CDR1 SGHTA and CDR2 FQGNSA. This CDR3 has 16 residues. V was clipped by 3 bases and J by 0 bases; unmatched bases: 4. CDR3 loop: CASSFDRGRANYGYTF. In nucleotides, the CDR3 is TGTGCCAGCAGCTTTGACAGGGGGCGAGCTAACTATGGCTACACCTTC.

This chain links TRBV9 with TRBJ1-1, with D possibly being TRBD1 (5 bases). This CDR3 is built from 14 residues. V dropped 4 bases and J dropped 6 bases, with 16 bases sitting between them. Germline loops: CDR1 SGDLS, CDR2 YYNGEE. The DNA of the CDR3 is TGTGCCAGCAGCCCTCGGGGGGGTAGCGCTGAAGCTTTCTTT. It translates to CASSPRGGSAEAFF.

This clone has a count of ten or more. This sequence joins TRBV5-5 and TRBJ2-2; D perhaps matches TRBD1 (5 bases). The CDR3 length is 15 residues. V lost 1 base and J lost 8, with 15 bases in between. Germline values: CDR1 SGHKS, CDR2 YYEKEE (reference sequence). The CDR3 spells CASSLRKTVTGELFF. The DNA for the CDR3 is TGTGCCAGCAGCTTGAGAAAGACAGTCACTGGGGAGCTGTTTTTT. The entire variable domain, with the rest obtained from reference TRBV5-5 and TRBJ2-2, is as follows: DAGVTQSPTHLIKTRGQQVTLRCSPISGHKSVSWYQQVLGQGPQFIFQYYEKEERGRGNFPDRFSARQFPNYSSELNVNALLLGDSALYLCASSLRKTVTGELFFGEGSRLTVL.

The chain is built from TRBV19 and TRBJ2-7; D gene uncertain. Germline V gives CDR1 LNHDA, CDR2 SQIVND (reference sequence). The V end was cut by 2 bases, the J end by 7 bases, with 9 bases between. This CDR3 is 12 amino acids long. The CDR3 is CASSIRFGEQYF. The CDR3 nucleotides are TGTGCCAGTAGTATAAGGTTCGGGGAGCAGTACTTC.

This sequence joins TRBV12-1 and TRBJ2-7; the listed D gene, TRBD2, was not tested against the DNA. TRBV12-1 is marked as a pseudogene. The CDR3 is made up of 12 amino acids. CDR3 in DNA: TGTGCCAGCAGCTTACTAGCGCTCGAGCAGTACTTC. Protein: CASSLLALEQYF.

This chain connects TRBV19 to TRBJ1-1; 9 nucleotides line up with TRBD1. J lost 4 bases, V lost 7 bases, and 7 bases had no gene match. The CDR3 is 14 residues long. Germline V gene data show CDR1 as LNHDA and CDR2 as SQIVND (reference sequence). CDR3 in DNA: TGTGCCAGTACCAGGACAGGGGAAGGCACTGAAGCTTTCTTT. Translated: CASTRTGEGTEAFF. Full variable domain (remainder filled in from reference TRBV19 and TRBJ1-1): DGGITQSPKYLFRKEGQNVTLSCEQNLNHDAMYWYRQDPGQGLRLIYYSQIVNDFQKGDIAEGYSVSREKKESFPLTVTSAQKNPTAFYLCASTRTGEGTEAFFGQGTRLTVV.

This rearrangement joins TRBV10-3 to TRBJ2-3; 11 nucleotides match TRBD2. Trimming at V came to 4 bases and at J to 4 bases, leaving 10 bases not matched to a gene. The germline V gene has CDR1 ENHRY and CDR2 SYGVKD. The CDR3 is 17 amino acids. The CDR3 DNA reads TGTGCCATCAGTGGAGTAGCGGGAGGGCTTGGGGCAGATACGCAGTATTTT. Its translation: CAISGVAGGLGADTQYF.

This clone has a handful of counts. The chain carries TRBV5-5 and TRBJ1-4; no clear D gene. Germline V gene data show CDR1 as SGHKS and CDR2 as YYEKEE (reference sequence). Trimming left V 4 bases short and J 2 bases short, with 15 bases between. The CDR3 consists of 16 residues. As DNA, the CDR3 is TGTGCCAGCAGCCTCAGGACTGCGGACACTAATGAAAAACTGTTTTTT. This translates into CASSLRTADTNEKLFF. Looking up the rest from reference TRBV5-5 and TRBJ1-4 gives the full variable domain: DAGVTQSPTHLIKTRGQQVTLRCSPISGHKSVSWYQQVLGQGPQFIFQYYEKEERGRGNFPDRFSARQFPNYSSELNVNALLLGDSALYLCASSLRTADTNEKLFFGSGTQLSVL.

The rearrangement uses TRBV7-6 and TRBJ1-6, with D hard to call. CDR1 is SGHVS, CDR2 FNYEAQ, per germline. This CDR3 is built from 14 residues. Trimming stripped 5 bases from V and 7 bases from J, with 12 bases between. As DNA, the CDR3 is TGTGCCAGCAGCCACGAAGTCGGGAATTCACCCCTCCACTTT. Its protein product is CASSHEVGNSPLHF.

A single count supports this clone. The V and J genes are TRBV5-1 and TRBJ2-2; TRBD1 aligns across 11 bases. With V trimmed by 4 bases and J by 5 bases, 7 bases remained unmatched. Germline CDR1 reads SGHRS; CDR2 reads YFSETQ. This CDR3 spans 16 amino acids. The CDR3 DNA reads TGCGCCAGCAGCCGAAGGACAGGGGGCGCAACCGGGGAGCTGTTTTTT. This encodes CASSRRTGGATGELFF.

CDR3 amino acids: CAWTLGTGYETQYF. CDR3 DNA: TGTGCCTGGACCCTCGGGACAGGGTACGAGACCCAGTACTTC. The chain recombines TRBV30 with TRBJ2-5; 9 nucleotides match TRBD1. The CDR3 totals 14 residues. Germline V gene sequence: CDR1 GTSNPN, CDR2 SVGIG (reference sequence). V shed 4 bases, J shed 5 bases, and the junction held 8 bases outside the gene matches.

The rearrangement joins TRBV27 to TRBJ2-1; 11 bases map to TRBD2. The junction had 7 bases not matched to a gene; V was cut back by 5 bases and J by 4 bases. The germline gives CDR1 MNHEY, CDR2 SMNVEV (reference sequence). This CDR3 contains 16 residues. The DNA of the CDR3 is TGTGCCAGCAGTCCCCCCGGGACTAGCGGTTACAATGAGCAGTTCTTC. It is translated as CASSPPGTSGYNEQFF.

The rearrangement joins TRBV6-6 to TRBJ2-3; no reliable D call. Looked up from germline, CDR1 is MNHNY and CDR2 is SVGAGI (reference sequence). The CDR3 has 15 residues. The germline V and J ends were trimmed by 6 bases and 5 bases, with 18 bases remaining between them. The CDR3 here is CASRTAAVRGDTQYF. CDR3 bases: TGTGCCAGCAGGACCGCCGCTGTAAGAGGAGATACGCAGTATTTT.

This clone appeared once. The chain has TRBV3-1 (or the pseudogene TRBV3-2) and TRBJ2-7; TRBD1 agrees at 9 bases. Trimming removed 4 bases from V and 2 bases from J; junction bases left unmatched: 6. The CDR3 extends over 15 amino acids. Germline CDR1 LGHDT, CDR2 YNNKEL (reference sequence). This chain's CDR3 is CASSPSGQGTYEQYF. CDR3 in DNA: TGTGCCAGCAGCCCCTCGGGACAGGGAACCTACGAGCAGTACTTC.

V is TRBV5-6 and J is TRBJ2-2, with D hard to call. Germline V lookup: CDR1 SGHDT, CDR2 YYEEEE. Trimming removed 4 bases at V and 6 bases at J, with 10 bases between. This CDR3 region has 13 residues. The CDR3 sequence: CASSPPRSGELFF. The CDR3, as DNA: TGTGCCAGCAGCCCCCCCCGGTCCGGGGAGCTGTTTTTT.

The chain uses TRBV7-9 and TRBJ2-5, with 7 bases lining up with TRBD2. The CDR3 runs to 16 residues. The V and J ends lost 3 bases and 2 bases, in that order; junction bases with no gene match: 9. Germline-derived CDR1 and CDR2 are SEHNR and FQNEAQ (reference sequence). CDR3 sequence reads: CASSLGLAGLQETQYF. The CDR3 DNA follows: TGTGCCAGCAGCTTGGGGTTAGCGGGCTTACAAGAGACCCAGTACTTC.

The rearrangement links TRBV7-2 to TRBJ1-2, with 7 positions matching TRBD1. The CDR3 spans 15 residues. After removal of 1 base from V and 4 bases from J, the junction contained 6 bases not matched to a gene. The germline CDR1 and CDR2 sequences are SGHTA and FQGNSA. CDR3 DNA: TGTGCCAGCAGCTTAGAGGGACAGAAGACCTATGGCTACACCTTC. Protein: CASSLEGQKTYGYTF.

CDR3 in amino acids: CASSFQVGSTNEKLFF. The DNA of the CDR3 is TGCGCCAGCAGCTTCCAGGTTGGGTCAACTAATGAAAAACTGTTTTTT. V gene TRBV5-1 combines with J gene TRBJ1-4; D uncertain. CDR3 length: 16 residues. Germline CDR1 SGHRS, CDR2 YFSETQ. Trimming took 2 bases from V and 0 from J, leaving 11 bases between them.

CDR3 in amino acids: CASSLAVGAAPNYGYTF. In DNA form, the CDR3 reads TGCGCCAGCAGCTTGGCCGTGGGTGCGGCCCCTAACTATGGCTACACCTTC. The chain links TRBV5-1 to TRBJ1-2, with unresolved D. The germline V gene encodes CDR1 SGHRS and CDR2 YFSETQ. This CDR3 comprises 17 residues. V was cut by 0 bases and J by 0 bases, with 15 bases left in between.

The rearrangement joins TRBV7-2 to TRBJ2-3; TRBD2 is a possible D gene (6 bases). Germline CDR1 SGHTA, CDR2 FQGNSA. There are 17 residues in the CDR3. V gave up 0 bases and J gave up 6 bases, with 19 bases separating them. In nucleotides, the CDR3 is TGTGCCAGCAGCTTAGCGGGGAGGTCTCCCCCTGGGGATACGCAGTATTTT. Amino acids: CASSLAGRSPPGDTQYF. The full variable domain, completed using reference TRBV7-2 and TRBJ2-3, is GAGVSQSPSNKVTEKGKDVELRCDPISGHTALYWYRQSLGQGLEFLIYFQGNSAPDKSGLPSDRFSAERTGGSVSTLTIQRTQQEDSAVYLCASSLAGRSPPGDTQYFGPGTRLTVL.

This clone is a singleton in its sample. CDR3 sequence: CASTNQEGTEAFF. CDR3 DNA sequence: TGCGCCAGCACGAACCAGGAGGGGACTGAAGCTTTCTTT. The chain has TRBV5-1 and TRBJ1-1; tentatively, D is TRBD1 (5 bases). V lost 6 bases, J lost 5 bases, and 14 bases lay in between. The germline V gene has CDR1 SGHRS and CDR2 YFSETQ. The CDR3 spans 13 residues.

The CDR3 nucleotides are TGTGCCAGCAGCACGACAGGGGGCCTCTCTGGGGCCAACGTCCTGACTTTC. Amino acid sequence: CASSTTGGLSGANVLTF. The J gene is TRBJ2-6, the V gene TRBV7-8; 10 nucleotides agree with TRBD1. V gave up 5 bases and J gave up 0 bases; unmatched junction bases: 4. The germline gives CDR1 SGHVS, CDR2 FQNEAQ. This CDR3 has 17 amino acids.

The rearrangement links TRBV18 to TRBJ1-3; D not resolved. Germline values: CDR1 KGHSH, CDR2 LQKENI. With 2 bases removed from V and 0 bases from J, the gap between germline ends came to 8 bases. The CDR3 has 15 residues. The CDR3 DNA reads as TGTGCCAGCTCACCAGAGGTCCACTCTGGAAACACCATATATTTT. This encodes CASSPEVHSGNTIYF.

As DNA, the CDR3 is TGCAGCGCCAGAGTAGCGAACACTGAAGCTTTCTTT. This sequence encodes CSARVANTEAFF. The chain uses TRBV29-1 and TRBJ1-1; D unclear. The CDR3 is made up of 12 amino acids. V was clipped by 7 bases and J by 1 base, with 10 bases between them. Germline CDR1 SQVTM, CDR2 ANQGSEA. Full variable domain (rest looked up from reference TRBV29-1 and TRBJ1-1): SAVISQKPSRDICQRGTSLTIQCQVDSQVTMMFWYRQQPGQSLTLIATANQGSEATYESGFVIDKFPISRPNLTFSTLTVSNMSPEDSSIYLCSARVANTEAFFGQGTRLTVV.

Written as DNA, the CDR3 is TGTGCCAGCAGCTTGGGGCAGGGCGACTATAATTCACCCCTCCACTTT. It is translated as CASSLGQGDYNSPLHF. V and J are TRBV5-5 and TRBJ1-6; D may be TRBD1 (5 bases). CDR1 is SGHKS, CDR2 YYEKEE, per germline (reference sequence). The length of the CDR3 is 16 residues. Between the trimmed V and J ends, which lost 0 bases and 3 bases, there was a span of 10 bases.

This clone has only one observation. The chain recombines TRBV7-9 with TRBJ1-6; D uncertain. Germline assignment: CDR1 SEHNR and CDR2 FQNEAQ (reference sequence). Trimming cost V 6 bases and J 0 bases, with 15 bases left between them. The CDR3 runs 17 residues. The CDR3 protein is CASSRDGVVSYNSPLHF. For the CDR3, the DNA is TGTGCCAGCAGTCGAGACGGGGTTGTCTCCTATAATTCACCCCTCCACTTT.